This passage covers 21 T cell receptor beta chains from one sample sequenced in a study of blood T cell repertoires in COVID-19. Here immunoSEQ multiplex PCR was the method, and the copy in TCRdb shows in-frame clones only, minus some. This sample has 61,000 or so clones, with roughly 88% found just once. Sample: peripheral blood. These receptors were obtained from a woman of 80 years or more with active COVID-19.

The genes are TRBV6-2 or TRBV6-3 and TRBJ2-1, with 9 nucleotides matching TRBD2. The CDR3 consists of 18 residues. Unmatched junction bases numbered 10, after V lost 0 bases and J lost 4 bases. CDR1 is MNHEY, CDR2 SVGEGT, per germline. The CDR3 DNA sequence: TGTGCCAGCAGTTACTCGGATCCAGCGGGGGGAATTTACAATGAGCAGTTCTTC. Amino acids: CASSYSDPAGGIYNEQFF.

The CDR3: CASSLYSGVSTDTQYF. The CDR3 nucleotides are TGTGCCAGCAGTTTATACTCGGGGGTTAGCACAGATACGCAGTATTTT. The V and J genes are TRBV28 and TRBJ2-3, with TRBD2 as a possible D gene (6 bases). The germline CDR1 and CDR2 sequences are MDHEN and SYDVKM. Trimming cost V 1 base and J 0 bases, with 11 bases left between them. CDR3 length: 16 residues.

The chain joins TRBV7-9 to TRBJ1-2; 7 nucleotides line up with TRBD1. This CDR3 contains 14 residues. Germline V CDR1 and CDR2: SEHNR, FQNEAQ (reference sequence). V was pared by 4 bases and J by 6 bases, with 8 bases of the junction left unmatched. The CDR3: CASSSRQGRDGYTF. CDR3 bases: TGTGCCAGCAGCTCCCGACAGGGTCGGGATGGCTACACCTTC.

Only one count was recorded for this clone. The chain recombines TRBV5-8 with TRBJ2-3, with D hard to call. The V end lost 0 bases, the J end lost 3 bases, and 8 bases lay between the germline ends. This CDR3 is 14 amino acids long. Per the germline V gene, CDR1 is SGHTS and CDR2 is YDEGEE. CDR3 DNA: TGTGCCAGCAGCTTGGCGGTTGTTACAGATACGCAGTATTTT. It specifies CASSLAVVTDTQYF.

The chain couples TRBV5-1 to TRBJ2-7, with TRBD2 matching 8 bases. V trimming: 2 bases; J trimming: 0 bases; junction bases outside the gene matches: 4. In germline, CDR1 is SGHRS, CDR2 YFSETQ. The CDR3 is made up of 15 amino acids. CDR3 coding DNA: TGCGCCAGCAGCTTTGTAAGCGGGAGCTCCTACGAGCAGTACTTC. Amino acid sequence: CASSFVSGSSYEQYF.

Of note for this clone: One end of the junction does not line up with germline, which may come from a read error. The chain links TRBV11-2 to TRBJ2-2, with TRBD1 matching 11 bases. Germline V CDR1 and CDR2: SGHAT, FQNNGV. The CDR3 consists of 18 residues. Here the CDR3 reads CVSSSLKRDRGLIGELFF. The CDR3 DNA reads TGTGTCAGCAGCTCCTTAAAACGGGACAGGGGGTTAATCGGGGAGCTGTTTTTT.

In its sample, this clone was seen a few times. The chain uses TRBV6-5 and TRBJ1-2, with 8 bases lining up with TRBD1. J gave up 8 bases and V 2 bases, and 4 bases lay outside the gene matches. This CDR3 has 13 amino acids. The V gene's germline CDR1 is MNHEY and CDR2 SVGAGI. The CDR3 is CASSYDRGGGYTF. The CDR3 nucleotides are TGTGCCAGCAGTTACGACAGGGGAGGAGGCTACACCTTC.

The chain employs TRBV9 and TRBJ2-7, with TRBD1 matching 9 bases. V gave up 3 bases and J gave up 0 bases; unmatched junction bases: 7. This CDR3 contains 16 residues. CDR1 SGDLS and CDR2 YYNGEE come from the germline V gene. The CDR3 DNA is TGTGCCAGCAGCGAAGGACAGGGGTCGAGCTCCTACGAGCAGTACTTC. Protein product: CASSEGQGSSSYEQYF.

The chain uses TRBV12-5 and TRBJ2-7, with TRBD2 identical over 7 bases. J gave up 9 bases and V 4 bases, and 3 bases lay outside the gene matches. The CDR3 covers 11 residues. Germline assignment: CDR1 LGHNT and CDR2 FRNRAP. CDR3 residues: CASGWSGGQYF. CDR3 DNA sequence: TGTGCTAGTGGTTGGTCGGGGGGGCAGTACTTC.

Regarding this clone: At one end the junction does not follow the germline gene, possibly because of a read error. The genes are TRBV7-2 and TRBJ2-2; 7 bases are shared with TRBD1. Germline lookup yields CDR1 SGHTA and CDR2 FQGNSA. The CDR3 runs 15 residues. The CDR3 sequence: CASRLETGFTGELFF. The CDR3 coding sequence is TGTGCCAGCAGATTAGAGACAGGGTTTACCGGGGAGCTGTTTTTT.

The CDR3 coding sequence is TGCGCCAGCAGCCGAAGGCCGACTAGCATAGATGAGCAGTTCTTC. The encoded protein is CASSRRPTSIDEQFF. The chain uses TRBV4-1 and TRBJ2-1, with 7 positions matching TRBD2. The CDR3 covers 15 residues. V shed 4 bases, J shed 8 bases, and the junction held 11 bases outside the gene matches. Germline V lookup: CDR1 MGHRA, CDR2 YSYEKL.

The rearrangement uses TRBV6-2 or TRBV6-3 and TRBJ1-6; possibly TRBD1 for D (5 bases). Germline V gene sequence: CDR1 MNHEY, CDR2 SVGEGT. This CDR3 contains 18 residues. Trimming took 1 base from V and 0 from J, leaving 13 bases between them. The CDR3 spells CASSYYRGPSSYNSPLHF. The CDR3 DNA reads TGTGCCAGCAGTTACTATAGGGGCCCAAGCTCCTATAATTCACCCCTCCACTTT.

The rearrangement uses TRBV19 and TRBJ1-3, with D perhaps matching TRBD1 (6 bases). The CDR3 consists of 16 residues. From germline, CDR1 is LNHDA and CDR2 SQIVND (reference sequence). V lost 5 bases to trimming and J lost 0 bases, with 14 bases between them. In DNA, the CDR3 is TGTGCCAGTAGTTTACAGGGAATTTCCTCTGGAAACACCATATATTTT. Protein sequence: CASSLQGISSGNTIYF.

The chain carries TRBV7-9 and TRBJ1-1; TRBD1 is a possible D gene (6 bases). Looked up from germline, CDR1 is SEHNR and CDR2 is FQNEAQ (reference sequence). The ends were cut back, 6 bases at V and 1 base at J, with 12 bases in the middle. The CDR3 loop spans 14 amino acids. CDR3 region: CASSPQGPNTEAFF. In nucleotides, the CDR3 is TGTGCCAGCAGTCCTCAGGGGCCGAACACTGAAGCTTTCTTT.

This chain connects TRBV23-1 to TRBJ2-1; D gene ambiguous. TRBV23-1 is classed as an ORF, of uncertain function. With 0 bases removed from V and 6 bases from J, the gap between germline ends came to 15 bases. The CDR3 contains 16 residues. The CDR3 loop reads CASSQSLNYPTNEQFF. The DNA of the CDR3 is TGCGCCAGCAGTCAATCACTAAACTACCCCACCAATGAGCAGTTCTTC.

This chain links TRBV5-5 with TRBJ2-6; tentatively, D is TRBD1 (6 bases). This CDR3 spans 15 amino acids. Germline CDR1 reads SGHKS; CDR2 reads YYEKEE (reference sequence). Trimming removed 4 bases from V and 4 bases from J, with 12 bases in between. The CDR3 DNA reads TGTGCCAGCAGCCCACAGGGACCCGGGGCCAACGTCCTGACTTTC. Translated, it gives CASSPQGPGANVLTF. The whole variable domain, filled in from reference TRBV5-5 and TRBJ2-6, reads DAGVTQSPTHLIKTRGQQVTLRCSPISGHKSVSWYQQVLGQGPQFIFQYYEKEERGRGNFPDRFSARQFPNYSSELNVNALLLGDSALYLCASSPQGPGANVLTFGAGSRLTVL.

This clone was seen just once. V gene TRBV10-3 combines with J gene TRBJ2-5, with a tentative D call TRBD1 (5 bases). From germline, CDR1 is ENHRY and CDR2 SYGVKD. V lost 6 bases and J lost 4, with 15 bases in between. The CDR3 extends over 14 amino acids. The CDR3 region has the DNA TGTGCCATCAGCGCGGCAGGGAATGCAGAGACCCAGTACTTC. Amino acids: CAISAAGNAETQYF.

In regard to this clone: This may arise from a read error, as a much more abundant clone is one base away. Other nucleotide sequences from this sample produce the same CDR3. This sequence joins TRBV5-1 and TRBJ1-3; 8 bases line up with TRBD1. The CDR3 length is 15 residues. Germline loops: CDR1 SGHRS, CDR2 YFSETQ. V shed 4 bases, J shed 3 bases, and the junction held 6 bases outside the gene matches. CDR3 protein: CASSPGTGFGNTIYF. CDR3 nucleotide sequence: TGCGCCAGCAGCCCGGGGACAGGATTTGGAAACACCATATATTTT.

The chain has TRBV27 and TRBJ1-4, with 8 nucleotides matching TRBD1. The CDR3 runs to 19 residues. Losses at the gene ends were 8 bases for V and 1 base for J; bases not matched to a gene: 18. Germline-derived CDR1 and CDR2 are MNHEY and SMNVEV (reference sequence). Here the CDR3 DNA reads TGTGCCAGCGGGTCGCCCCTGGGACAGGAAGGGGGAACTAATGAAAAACTGTTTTTT. Protein: CASGSPLGQEGGTNEKLFF. Supplemented by reference TRBV27 and TRBJ1-4, the full variable domain reads EAQVTQNPRYLITVTGKKLTVTCSQNMNHEYMSWYRQDPGLGLRQIYYSMNVEVTDKGDVPEGYKVSRKEKRNFPLILESPSPNQTSLYFCASGSPLGQEGGTNEKLFFGSGTQLSVL.

The chain has TRBV5-1 and TRBJ2-3; maybe TRBD2 (7 bases). V was pared by 2 bases and J by 2 bases, with 12 bases between. The CDR3 contains 15 residues. Looked up from germline, CDR1 is SGHRS and CDR2 is YFSETQ. CDR3 coding DNA: TGCGCCAGCAGCTTTGCGCGGGGGCTCACAGATACGCAGTATTTT. Translating it yields CASSFARGLTDTQYF.

V gene TRBV5-1 combines with J gene TRBJ1-2, with 7 bases lining up with TRBD1. V lost 0 bases, J lost 4 bases, and 6 bases stayed unmatched. The CDR3 runs to 15 residues. The germline gives CDR1 SGHRS, CDR2 YFSETQ. CDR3 protein: CASSLDYRGGYGYTF. The CDR3 coding sequence is TGCGCCAGCAGCTTGGACTACAGGGGTGGCTATGGCTACACCTTC.